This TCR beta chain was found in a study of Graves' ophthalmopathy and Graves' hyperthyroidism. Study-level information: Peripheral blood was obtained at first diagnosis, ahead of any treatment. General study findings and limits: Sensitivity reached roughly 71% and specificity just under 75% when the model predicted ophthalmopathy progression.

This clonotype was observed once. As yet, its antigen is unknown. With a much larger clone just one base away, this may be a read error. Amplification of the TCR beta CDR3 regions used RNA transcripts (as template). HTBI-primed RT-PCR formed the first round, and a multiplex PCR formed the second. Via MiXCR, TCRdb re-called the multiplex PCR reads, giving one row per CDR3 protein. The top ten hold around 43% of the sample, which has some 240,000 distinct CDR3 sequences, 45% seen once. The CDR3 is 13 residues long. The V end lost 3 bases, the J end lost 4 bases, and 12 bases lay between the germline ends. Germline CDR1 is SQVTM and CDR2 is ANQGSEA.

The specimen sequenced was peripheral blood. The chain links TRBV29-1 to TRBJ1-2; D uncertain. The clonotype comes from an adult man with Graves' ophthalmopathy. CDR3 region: CSVESRAAYGYTF. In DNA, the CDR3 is TGCAGCGTTGAGAGTCGGGCAGCCTATGGCTACACCTTC.